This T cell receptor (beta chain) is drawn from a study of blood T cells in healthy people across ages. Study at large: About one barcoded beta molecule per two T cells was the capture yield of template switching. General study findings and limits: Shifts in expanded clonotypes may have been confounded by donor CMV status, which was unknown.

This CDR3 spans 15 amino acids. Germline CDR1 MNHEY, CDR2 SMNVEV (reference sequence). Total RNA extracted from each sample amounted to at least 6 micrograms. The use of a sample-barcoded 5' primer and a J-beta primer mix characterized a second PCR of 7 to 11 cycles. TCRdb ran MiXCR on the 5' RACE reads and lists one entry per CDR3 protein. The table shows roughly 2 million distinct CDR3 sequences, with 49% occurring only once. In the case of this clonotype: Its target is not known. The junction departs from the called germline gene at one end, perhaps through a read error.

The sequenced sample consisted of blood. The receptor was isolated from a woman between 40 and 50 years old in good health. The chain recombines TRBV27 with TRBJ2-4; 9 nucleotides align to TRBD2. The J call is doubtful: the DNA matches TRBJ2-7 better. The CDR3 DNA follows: TGTGCCAACAGTTTCTCAGTAGCGGGGGCCTACGAGCAGTACTTC. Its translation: CANSFSVAGAYEQYF.